A selection of T cell receptor beta chains follows, all from one sample in a study of blood T cell repertoires in COVID-19. Libraries were prepared by immunoSEQ multiplex PCR; TCRdb keeps only in-frame clonotypes and omits some of them. The sample includes about 410,000 clones, about 91% of them seen just once. Sequences were obtained from peripheral blood. Receptors originate from a middle-aged woman with COVID-19, enrolled during active disease. The CDR3 runs from the conserved cysteine through the conserved F or W. The D gene is left open where the match is weak. Some rows mark clone size as missing; the rest say once, few, many or name a class of expanded clone.

cdr3_aa: CASSLAPAGLNEQYF; cdr3_nt: TGCGCCAGCAGCTTAGCCCCGGCAGGGTTGAACGAGCAGTACTTC; d_call: NA; v_call: TRBV5-1; j_call: TRBJ2-7; clone_size: NA
cdr3_aa: CASSHRLGGTSNQPQHF; cdr3_nt: TGCGCCAGCAGCCATCGCCTCGGGGGGACTAGCAATCAGCCCCAGCATTTT; d_call: NA; v_call: TRBV4-3; j_call: TRBJ1-5; clone_size: NA
cdr3_aa: CASSENLERTDTQYF; cdr3_nt: TGTGCCAGCAGCGAGAACTTAGAGCGCACAGATACGCAGTATTTT; d_call: NA; v_call: TRBV9; j_call: TRBJ2-3; clone_size: NA
cdr3_aa: CASSDRRQLVNEQFF; cdr3_nt: TGTGCCAGCAGTGATAGGAGGCAGCTTGTCAATGAGCAGTTCTTC; d_call: NA; v_call: TRBV25-1; j_call: TRBJ2-1; clone_size: once
cdr3_aa: CASSLTGVSRQETQYF; cdr3_nt: TGCGCCAGCAGCTTAACAGGGGTATCTCGCCAAGAGACCCAGTACTTC; d_call: TRBD1; v_call: TRBV5-1; j_call: TRBJ2-5; clone_size: NA
cdr3_aa: CASSQGQAIFLNEKLFF; cdr3_nt: TGTGCCAGCAGTCAAGGACAGGCTATTTTCTTAAATGAAAAACTGTTTTTT; d_call: TRBD1; v_call: TRBV28; j_call: TRBJ1-4; clone_size: NA
cdr3_aa: CATQASGNTIYF; cdr3_nt: TGTGCCACCCAAGCCTCTGGAAACACCATATATTTT; d_call: NA; v_call: TRBV14; j_call: TRBJ1-3; clone_size: NA
cdr3_aa: CASSATGTPSGNTIYF; cdr3_nt: TGTGCCAGCAGTGCCACCGGGACACCCTCTGGAAACACCATATATTTT; d_call: NA; v_call: TRBV6-1; j_call: TRBJ1-3; clone_size: few
cdr3_aa: CASSPFEQGYNEAFF; cdr3_nt: TGTGCCAGCTCACCATTTGAACAGGGGTACAATGAAGCTTTCTTT; d_call: TRBD1; v_call: TRBV18; j_call: TRBJ1-1; clone_size: NA
cdr3_aa: CASSLGGTVFEAFF; cdr3_nt: TGCGCCAGCAGCTTGGGGGGGACAGTATTTGAAGCTTTCTTT; d_call: TRBD1; v_call: TRBV5-1; j_call: TRBJ1-1; clone_size: NA
cdr3_aa: CASSLIAGNTDTQYF; cdr3_nt: TGTGCCAGCAGCTTAATAGCGGGAAACACAGATACGCAGTATTTT; d_call: TRBD2; v_call: TRBV7-9; j_call: TRBJ2-3; clone_size: NA
cdr3_aa: CASSPPGGLGGTFF; cdr3_nt: TGTGCCAGCAGTCCACCCGGAGGGCTCGGGGGAACTTTCTTT; d_call: NA; v_call: TRBV6-6; j_call: TRBJ1-1; clone_size: NA
cdr3_aa: CASSSMTQNYEQYF; cdr3_nt: TGTGCCAGCAGCTCCATGACACAAAACTACGAGCAGTACTTC; d_call: NA; v_call: TRBV5-5; j_call: TRBJ2-7; clone_size: NA
cdr3_aa: CAISDPYEQYF; cdr3_nt: TGTGCCATCAGTGACCCGTACGAGCAGTACTTC; d_call: NA; v_call: TRBV10-3; j_call: TRBJ2-7; clone_size: NA
cdr3_aa: CATSRDTIRTGNGYTF; cdr3_nt: TGTGCCACCAGCAGAGATACAATCAGGACAGGGAATGGCTACACCTTC; d_call: TRBD1; v_call: TRBV15; j_call: TRBJ1-2; clone_size: NA
cdr3_aa: CASSERTGAFF; cdr3_nt: TGTGCCAGCTCGGAACGGACAGGAGCTTTCTTT; d_call: TRBD1; v_call: TRBV18; j_call: TRBJ1-1; clone_size: once
cdr3_aa: CASSPGQVMDTEAFF; cdr3_nt: TGTGCCAGCAGTCCTGGACAGGTGATGGACACTGAAGCTTTCTTT; d_call: TRBD1; v_call: TRBV6-6; j_call: TRBJ1-1; clone_size: NA
cdr3_aa: CASNRDSYGYTF; cdr3_nt: TGTGCCAGCAATCGGGACAGCTATGGCTACACCTTC; d_call: TRBD1; v_call: TRBV28; j_call: TRBJ1-2; clone_size: NA
cdr3_aa: CASTKTTSPYEQYF; cdr3_nt: TGTGCCAGCACCAAGACTACTAGCCCTTACGAGCAGTACTTC; d_call: NA; v_call: TRBV27; j_call: TRBJ2-7; clone_size: NA
cdr3_aa: CASSPPGTNHYNEQFF; cdr3_nt: TGTGCCAGCAGCCCACCCGGGACTAACCACTACAATGAGCAGTTCTTC; d_call: TRBD2; v_call: TRBV28; j_call: TRBJ2-1; clone_size: NA
cdr3_aa: CASMATGANTEAFF; cdr3_nt: TGCGCCAGCATGGCCACAGGGGCGAACACTGAAGCTTTCTTT; d_call: TRBD1; v_call: TRBV5-1; j_call: TRBJ1-1; clone_size: NA
cdr3_aa: CASSDRRGSTEAFF; cdr3_nt: TGTGCCAGCAGCGACCGAAGGGGGAGCACTGAAGCTTTCTTT; d_call: NA; v_call: TRBV11-2; j_call: TRBJ1-1; clone_size: NA
cdr3_aa: CASSHPQGRGEAFF; cdr3_nt: TGTGCCAGCAGCCATCCCCAGGGTAGGGGTGAAGCTTTCTTT; d_call: NA; v_call: TRBV7-9; j_call: TRBJ1-1; clone_size: few
cdr3_aa: CASSLWGQGLTDTQYF; cdr3_nt: TGTGCCAGCAGCTTATGGGGACAGGGTTTAACAGATACGCAGTATTTT; d_call: TRBD1; v_call: TRBV11-2; j_call: TRBJ2-3; clone_size: NA
cdr3_aa: CASSLTGQSEAFF; cdr3_nt: TGCGCCAGCAGCTTGACTGGACAGAGTGAAGCTTTCTTT; d_call: NA; v_call: TRBV5-1; j_call: TRBJ1-1; clone_size: NA
cdr3_aa: CAWTTGTGEKLFF; cdr3_nt: TGTGCCTGGACGACAGGGACAGGTGAAAAACTGTTTTTT; d_call: TRBD1; v_call: TRBV30; j_call: TRBJ1-4; clone_size: NA
cdr3_aa: CASSKASGLAGRDTQYF; cdr3_nt: TGTGCCAGCAGCAAAGCCTCGGGACTAGCGGGAAGGGATACGCAGTATTTT; d_call: TRBD2; v_call: TRBV27; j_call: TRBJ2-3; clone_size: NA
cdr3_aa: CASTSGDKTAFF; cdr3_nt: TGTGCCAGCACCTCGGGGGATAAGACGGCTTTCTTT; d_call: NA; v_call: TRBV7-9; j_call: TRBJ1-1; clone_size: NA
cdr3_aa: CASSVGLAGGTGELFF; cdr3_nt: TGTGCCAGCAGTGTCGGACTAGCGGGAGGTACCGGGGAGCTGTTTTTT; d_call: TRBD2; v_call: TRBV28; j_call: TRBJ2-2; clone_size: NA
cdr3_aa: CASRSGRGIVGGYTF; cdr3_nt: TGTGCCAGCAGGTCGGGCAGGGGGATCGTTGGTGGCTACACCTTC; d_call: TRBD1; v_call: TRBV2; j_call: TRBJ1-2; clone_size: NA